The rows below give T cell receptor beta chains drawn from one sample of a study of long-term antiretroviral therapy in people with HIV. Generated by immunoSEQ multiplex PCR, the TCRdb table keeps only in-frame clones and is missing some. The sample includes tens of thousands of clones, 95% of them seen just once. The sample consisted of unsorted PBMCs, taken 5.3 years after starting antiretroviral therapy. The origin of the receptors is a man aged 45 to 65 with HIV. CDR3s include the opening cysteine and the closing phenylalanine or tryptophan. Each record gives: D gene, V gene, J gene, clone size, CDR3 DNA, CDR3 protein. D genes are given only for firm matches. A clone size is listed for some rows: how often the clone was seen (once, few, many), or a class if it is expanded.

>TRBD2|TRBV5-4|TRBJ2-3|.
TGTGCCAGCAGCTTGACTAGCGGGGGGACAGATACGCAGTATTTT
CASSLTSGGTDTQYF
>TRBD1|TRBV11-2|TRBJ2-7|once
TGTGCCAGCAGCTCCCGGTTGGGACAGGGGATTCTCGAGCAGTACTTC
CASSSRLGQGILEQYF
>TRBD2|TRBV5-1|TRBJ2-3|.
TGCGCCAGCAGCCCGATAGCGGGGGGCGGGGCAGATACGCAGTATTTT
CASSPIAGGGADTQYF
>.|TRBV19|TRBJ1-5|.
TGTGCCAGTAGTCCACGGTCCCACGGGATGAACAATCAGCCCCAGCATTTT
CASSPRSHGMNNQPQHF
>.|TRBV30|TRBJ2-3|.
TGTGCCTGGAGTAGGGGGTCCGGGGGCACAGATACGCAGTATTTT
CAWSRGSGGTDTQYF
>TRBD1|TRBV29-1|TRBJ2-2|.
TGCAGCGTTGTGGGCCGGCAGGGGGCCACCGGGGAGCTGTTTTTT
CSVVGRQGATGELFF
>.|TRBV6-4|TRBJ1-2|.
TGTGCCAGCAGTGACTCGTTGGGGGGCGAAGGCTACACCTTC
CASSDSLGGEGYTF
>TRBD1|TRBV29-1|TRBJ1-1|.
TGCAGCGTTGCCGGGACAGGGGGGTATGACACTGAAGCTTTCTTT
CSVAGTGGYDTEAFF
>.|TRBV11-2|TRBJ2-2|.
TGTGCCAGCAGCCCCCCGGGGCAGCGGGCGACCGGGGAGCTGTTTTTT
CASSPPGQRATGELFF
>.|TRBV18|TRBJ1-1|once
TGTGCCAGCTCACCCGAGGGATTGAACACTGAAGCTTTCTTT
CASSPEGLNTEAFF
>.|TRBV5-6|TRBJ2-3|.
TGTGCCAGCAGTCAAGCGGGCCCCAGGATGGATACGCAGTATTTT
CASSQAGPRMDTQYF
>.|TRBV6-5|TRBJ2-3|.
TGTGCCAGCAGTTACCGACAGACCACCACAGATACGCAGTATTTT
CASSYRQTTTDTQYF
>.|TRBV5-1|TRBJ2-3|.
TGCGCCAGCAGCATCGGGACTCGCACAGATACGCAGTATTTT
CASSIGTRTDTQYF
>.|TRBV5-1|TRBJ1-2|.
TGCGCCAGCAGCCAGGGTCTTTATGGCTACACCTTC
CASSQGLYGYTF
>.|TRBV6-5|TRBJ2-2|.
TGTGCCAGCAGTGGTACACTGAACACCGGGGAGCTGTTTTTT
CASSGTLNTGELFF
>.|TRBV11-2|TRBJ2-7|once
TGTGCCAGCAGCCCAAACTACGAGCAGTACTTC
CASSPNYEQYF
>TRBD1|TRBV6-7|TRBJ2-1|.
TGTGCCAGCAGTTACTTCACGGGACAGGCCTACAATGAGCAGTTCTTC
CASSYFTGQAYNEQFF
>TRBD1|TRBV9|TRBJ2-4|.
TGTGCCAGCAGCGTAGCGGACAGGGGACCGAAAGACATTCAGTACTTC
CASSVADRGPKDIQYF
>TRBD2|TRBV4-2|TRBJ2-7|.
TGTGCCAGCAGCCCCCGACTAGCGGAAGAGCAGTACTTC
CASSPRLAEEQYF
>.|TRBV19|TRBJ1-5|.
TGTGCCAGTAGTATGCAGGGGCACCAGCCCCAGCATTTT
CASSMQGHQPQHF
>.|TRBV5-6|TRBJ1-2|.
TGTGCCAGCAGCGAAACCGGGGCAGCGAACTATGGCTACACCTTC
CASSETGAANYGYTF
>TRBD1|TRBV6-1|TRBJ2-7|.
TGTGCCAGCAGTGAATCTATCGGGACAGGGGGCCACGAGCAGTACTTC
CASSESIGTGGHEQYF
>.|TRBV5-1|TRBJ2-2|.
TGCGCCAGCAGCTTAGTATTCGACACCGGGGAGCTGTTTTTT
CASSLVFDTGELFF
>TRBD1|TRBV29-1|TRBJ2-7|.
TGCAGCGTTGATCCGGGACAGGGGGCGTTCGAGCAGTACTTC
CSVDPGQGAFEQYF
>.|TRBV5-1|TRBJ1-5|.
TGCGCCAGCAGCTTGCGGCCAGGGGAAGGTCAGCCCCAGCATTTT
CASSLRPGEGQPQHF
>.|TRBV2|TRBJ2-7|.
TGTGCCAGTGGTGAGGAAGGGGCCTACGAGCAGTACTTC
CASGEEGAYEQYF
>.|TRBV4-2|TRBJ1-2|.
TGTGCCAGCAGCCAAGCTACCGCAAACTATGGCTACACCTTC
CASSQATANYGYTF
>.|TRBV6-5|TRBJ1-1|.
TGTGCCAGCAGACGACAGCCCGCTGAAGCTTTCTTT
CASRRQPAEAFF
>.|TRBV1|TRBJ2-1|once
TGCACCAGCAGCCAAGATCTAGCCCTGACAGGGGCTAGCAACAATGAGCAGTTCTTC
CTSSQDLALTGASNNEQFF
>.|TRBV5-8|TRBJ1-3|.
TGTGCCAGCAGCTTGGCGGCAGGACTCTCTGGAAACACCATATATTTT
CASSLAAGLSGNTIYF
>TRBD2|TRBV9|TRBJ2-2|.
TGTGCCAGCAGCGCCCGACTAGCGGGAGGTACGAACACCGGGGAGCTGTTTTTT
CASSARLAGGTNTGELFF
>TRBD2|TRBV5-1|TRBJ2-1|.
TGCGCCAGCGGACCTACTAGCGGGGGATACAATGAGCAGTTCTTC
CASGPTSGGYNEQFF
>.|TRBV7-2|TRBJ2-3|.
TGTGCCAGCAGCTTAGGATTAGATCTGAGGCGAGATACGCAGTATTTT
CASSLGLDLRRDTQYF
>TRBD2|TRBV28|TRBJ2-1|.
TGTGCCAGCAGTCTACGGACTAGCGGGAACAATGAGCAGTTCTTC
CASSLRTSGNNEQFF
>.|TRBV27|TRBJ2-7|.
TGTGCCAGCAGTCCCCCCGGAGTAAGGGAGCAGTACTTC
CASSPPGVREQYF
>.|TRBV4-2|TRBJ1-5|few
TGTGCCAGCAGCCCCGTAGTCAGTGAAGGGCTTAATCAGCCCCAGCATTTT
CASSPVVSEGLNQPQHF
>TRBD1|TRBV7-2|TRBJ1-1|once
TGTGCCAGCAGCTACCCGGGACAGGGCACTTTGGACACTGAAGCTTTCTTT
CASSYPGQGTLDTEAFF
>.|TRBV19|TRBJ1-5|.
TGTGCCAGTACACGTCAACAGGGAGATCAGCCCCAGCATTTT
CASTRQQGDQPQHF
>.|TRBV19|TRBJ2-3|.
TGTGCCAGTAGCTATCCGGGACATCCAGATACGCAGTATTTT
CASSYPGHPDTQYF
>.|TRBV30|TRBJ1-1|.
TGTGCCTGGGGGGACGGGACCCACACTGAAGCTTTCTTT
CAWGDGTHTEAFF
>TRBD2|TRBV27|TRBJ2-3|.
TGTGCCAGCAGTTTATCGGGACTAGGGGGAGATACGCAGTATTTT
CASSLSGLGGDTQYF
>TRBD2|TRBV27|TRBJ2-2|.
TGTGCCAGCAGTTTAGTAGCGGGGTTAACCGGGGAGCTGTTTTTT
CASSLVAGLTGELFF
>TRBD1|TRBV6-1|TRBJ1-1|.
TGTGCCAGCAGTGGGGGGGAAACAGGGGGCGAGGATGAAGCTTTCTTT
CASSGGETGGEDEAFF
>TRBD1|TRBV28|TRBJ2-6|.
TGTGCCAGCAGTCCGACAGGGACTGGGGCCAACGTCCTGACTTTC
CASSPTGTGANVLTF
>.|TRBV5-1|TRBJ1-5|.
TGCGCCAGCAGCCCGGATGGGACACCACATCAGCCCCAGCATTTT
CASSPDGTPHQPQHF